Included here is one TCR beta chain sequence, with context. These data are taken from a study of control samples from healthy donors and cancer patients. Germline V lookup: CDR1 MGHRA, CDR2 YSYEKL. Between the trimmed V and J ends, which lost 0 bases and 4 bases, there was a span of 21 bases. There are 19 residues in the CDR3. Measured with immunoSEQ multiplex PCR; TCRdb has only the in-frame clones, and not every one. The sample holds roughly 100,000 clones, 85% to 90% seen once. The V and J genes are TRBV4-1 and TRBJ1-4; D is undetermined. The source material was PBMCs. The TCR originated in a man aged 55 to 70 with lung cancer. CDR3 protein: CASSQDRVGLWSGNEKLFF. The CDR3 bases are TGCGCCAGCAGCCAAGATCGGGTAGGCCTCTGGTCGGGTAATGAAAAACTGTTTTTT.